This TCR beta chain emerged from a study of OX40 agonist ivuxolimab in advanced cancers. V lost 3 bases and J lost 3, with 18 bases in between. The germline V gene encodes CDR1 MNHNS and CDR2 SASEGT. The CDR3 is 16 residues long. General study points: Both CD4+ and CD8+ T cell populations in blood had undergone clonal expansion by week 6 at 0.1 to 3.0 mg/kg.

Remarks on this clone: Its antigen remains unknown.

Sequencing was performed with immunoSEQ multiplex PCR; in TCRdb, only in-frame clones are kept and a portion is missing. The profile shows about 100,000 clones, around 80% of them singletons. The source of this sequence is an adult with an advanced solid tumor such as melanoma, head and neck, liver or kidney cancer. Sample: CD4+ or CD8+ T cells sorted from blood, taken in a trial of the OX40 agonist ivuxolimab. This chain uses TRBV6-1 with TRBJ2-7; D call uncertain. As DNA, the CDR3 is TGTGCCAGCAGTGACCCCCTGATGGAAAGCCACTACGAGCAGTACTTC. Translating it yields CASSDPLMESHYEQYF.